These T cell receptor beta chains were read from a single sample in a study of T cells in Graves' hyperthyroidism and ophthalmopathy. MiXCR was run by TCRdb on the multiplex PCR reads, yielding one entry per CDR3 protein. The repertoire holds around 520,000 distinct CDR3 sequences, around 24% seen once, with around 10% in the top ten. Sequencing was carried out using blood. These receptors all stem from a woman under 40 with Graves' ophthalmopathy. Both conserved end residues are part of each CDR3.

cdr3_aa: CASSMLRDSEAFF; j_call: TRBJ1-1; v_call: TRBV19
cdr3_aa: CASSLPPTYGYTF; j_call: TRBJ1-2; v_call: TRBV12-3/TRBV12-4
cdr3_aa: CASRRGGRETQYF; j_call: TRBJ2-5; v_call: TRBV6-5
cdr3_aa: CASSLTGGPQNIQYF; j_call: TRBJ2-4; v_call: TRBV11-2
cdr3_aa: CASRRLAGTGELFF; j_call: TRBJ2-2; v_call: TRBV11-1
cdr3_aa: CASSRDMREPKNTGELFF; j_call: TRBJ2-2; v_call: TRBV6-2/TRBV6-3
cdr3_aa: CASSPYGTDTQYF; j_call: TRBJ2-3; v_call: TRBV6-1
cdr3_aa: CASSFRPGSNTEAFF; j_call: TRBJ1-1; v_call: TRBV11-2
cdr3_aa: CASSEARDTEAFF; j_call: TRBJ1-1; v_call: TRBV6-1
cdr3_aa: CASVRQGMNTEAFF; j_call: TRBJ1-1; v_call: TRBV27
cdr3_aa: CASSLRDRDQETQYF; j_call: TRBJ2-5; v_call: TRBV6-1
cdr3_aa: CASSLLTQLNQPQHF; j_call: TRBJ1-5; v_call: TRBV5-5
cdr3_aa: CASMGMSGGDGYTF; j_call: TRBJ1-2; v_call: TRBV19
cdr3_aa: CASSLGEQQGNTIYF; j_call: TRBJ1-3; v_call: TRBV5-1
cdr3_aa: CASSSGSEGETQYF; j_call: TRBJ2-5; v_call: TRBV5-1
cdr3_aa: CASSLIADTQYF; j_call: TRBJ2-3; v_call: TRBV5-8
cdr3_aa: CASTLSGQPQHF; j_call: TRBJ1-5; v_call: TRBV12-3/TRBV12-4
cdr3_aa: CASSFVDGETQYF; j_call: TRBJ2-5; v_call: TRBV12-3/TRBV12-4
cdr3_aa: CASSYRMNTEAFF; j_call: TRBJ1-1; v_call: TRBV6-5
cdr3_aa: CASSQDLKGYEQYF; j_call: TRBJ2-7; v_call: TRBV4-1
cdr3_aa: CASSFRTSGVPYTADEQYF; j_call: TRBJ2-7; v_call: TRBV12-3/TRBV12-4
cdr3_aa: CASSPLLGEQYF; j_call: TRBJ2-7; v_call: TRBV6-1
cdr3_aa: CASSEQGIETQYF; j_call: TRBJ2-5; v_call: TRBV6-2/TRBV6-3
cdr3_aa: CASSLVGSLGGNTIYF; j_call: TRBJ1-3; v_call: TRBV11-2
cdr3_aa: CAWSRQGADTQYF; j_call: TRBJ2-3; v_call: TRBV30
cdr3_aa: CASESGANVLTF; j_call: TRBJ2-6; v_call: TRBV5-1
cdr3_aa: CASSLDVAAQYF; j_call: TRBJ2-5; v_call: TRBV5-4
cdr3_aa: CASLTGTFPNYGYTF; j_call: TRBJ1-2; v_call: TRBV28
cdr3_aa: CATLGVAPTYEQYF; j_call: TRBJ2-7; v_call: TRBV19
cdr3_aa: CASSQDRGDYEQYF; j_call: TRBJ2-7; v_call: TRBV4-3
cdr3_aa: CASSEVLGGVYGYTF; j_call: TRBJ1-2; v_call: TRBV6-1
cdr3_aa: CASSLNTGRESYEQYF; j_call: TRBJ2-7; v_call: TRBV5-6
cdr3_aa: CASSPARLNTGELFF; j_call: TRBJ2-2; v_call: TRBV12-3/TRBV12-4
cdr3_aa: CASSLDGTGTYGYTF; j_call: TRBJ1-2; v_call: TRBV27
cdr3_aa: CASSLGHSRGSNTEAFF; j_call: TRBJ1-1; v_call: TRBV11-2
cdr3_aa: CATSGQYQETQYF; j_call: TRBJ2-5; v_call: TRBV2
cdr3_aa: CATSDPTAGGSEAFF; j_call: TRBJ1-1; v_call: TRBV24-1
cdr3_aa: CASSLEGSGFEDNEQFF; j_call: TRBJ2-1; v_call: TRBV5-1
cdr3_aa: CASSSGLAYEQYF; j_call: TRBJ2-7; v_call: TRBV12-3/TRBV12-4
cdr3_aa: CANNRLLNTEAFF; j_call: TRBJ1-1; v_call: TRBV7-9